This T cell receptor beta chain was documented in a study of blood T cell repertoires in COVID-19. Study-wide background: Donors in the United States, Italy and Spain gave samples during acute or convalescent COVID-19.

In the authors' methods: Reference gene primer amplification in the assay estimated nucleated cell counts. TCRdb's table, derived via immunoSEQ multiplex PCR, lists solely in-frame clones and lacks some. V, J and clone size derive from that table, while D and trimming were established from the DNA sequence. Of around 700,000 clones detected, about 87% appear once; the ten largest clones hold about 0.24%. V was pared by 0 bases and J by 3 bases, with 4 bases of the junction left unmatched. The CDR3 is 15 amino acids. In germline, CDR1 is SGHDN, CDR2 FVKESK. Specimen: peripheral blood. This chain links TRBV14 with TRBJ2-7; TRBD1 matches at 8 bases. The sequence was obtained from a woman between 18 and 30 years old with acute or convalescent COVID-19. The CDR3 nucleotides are TGTGCCAGCAGCCAAGAGACAGGGGACTTCTACGAGCAGTACTTC. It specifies CASSQETGDFYEQYF.